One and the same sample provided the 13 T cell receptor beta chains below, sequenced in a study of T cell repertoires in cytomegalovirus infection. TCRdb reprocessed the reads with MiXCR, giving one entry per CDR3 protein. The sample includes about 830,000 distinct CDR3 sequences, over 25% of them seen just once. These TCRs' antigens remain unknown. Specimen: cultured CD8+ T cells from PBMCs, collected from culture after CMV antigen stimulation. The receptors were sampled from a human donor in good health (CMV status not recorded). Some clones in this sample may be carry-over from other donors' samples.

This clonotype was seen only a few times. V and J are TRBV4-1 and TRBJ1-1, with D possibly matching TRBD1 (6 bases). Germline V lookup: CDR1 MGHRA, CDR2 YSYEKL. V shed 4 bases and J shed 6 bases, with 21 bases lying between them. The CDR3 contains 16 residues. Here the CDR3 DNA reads TGCGCCAGCAGCCTTGGGAGGGGGTCTAGTAAGGCTGAAGCTTTCTTT. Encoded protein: CASSLGRGSSKAEAFF.

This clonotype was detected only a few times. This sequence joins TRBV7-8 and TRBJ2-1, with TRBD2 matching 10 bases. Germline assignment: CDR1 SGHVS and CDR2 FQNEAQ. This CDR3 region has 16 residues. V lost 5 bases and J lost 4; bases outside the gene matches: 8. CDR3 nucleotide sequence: TGTGCCAGCAGCCCTCGAGCGGGGGGGCCTTACAATGAGCAGTTCTTC. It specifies CASSPRAGGPYNEQFF.

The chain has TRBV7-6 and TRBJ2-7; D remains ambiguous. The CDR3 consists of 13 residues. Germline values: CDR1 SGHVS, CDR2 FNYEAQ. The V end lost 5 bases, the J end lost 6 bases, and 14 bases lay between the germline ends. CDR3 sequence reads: CASSPKAFGEQYF. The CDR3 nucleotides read TGTGCCAGCAGCCCCAAGGCGTTCGGCGAGCAGTACTTC.

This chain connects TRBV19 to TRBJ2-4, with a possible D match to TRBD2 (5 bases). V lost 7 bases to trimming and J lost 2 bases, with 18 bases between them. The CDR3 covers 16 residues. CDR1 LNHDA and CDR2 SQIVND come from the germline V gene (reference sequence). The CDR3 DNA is TGTGCCAGTATTGGGTCCGGGAAATTTTCCAAAAACATTCAGTACTTC. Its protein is CASIGSGKFSKNIQYF.

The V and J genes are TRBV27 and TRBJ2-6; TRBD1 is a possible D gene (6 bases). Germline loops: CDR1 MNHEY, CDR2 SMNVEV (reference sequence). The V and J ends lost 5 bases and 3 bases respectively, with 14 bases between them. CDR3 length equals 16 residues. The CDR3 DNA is TGTGCCAGCAGTCTATTACAGGGAAATGGGGCCAACGTCCTGACTTTC. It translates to CASSLLQGNGANVLTF.

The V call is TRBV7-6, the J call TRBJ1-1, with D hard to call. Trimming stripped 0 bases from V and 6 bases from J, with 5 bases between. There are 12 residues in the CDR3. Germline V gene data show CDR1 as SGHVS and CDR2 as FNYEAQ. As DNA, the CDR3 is TGTGCCAGCAGCTTAGCACAGCCTGAAGCTTTCTTT. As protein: CASSLAQPEAFF.

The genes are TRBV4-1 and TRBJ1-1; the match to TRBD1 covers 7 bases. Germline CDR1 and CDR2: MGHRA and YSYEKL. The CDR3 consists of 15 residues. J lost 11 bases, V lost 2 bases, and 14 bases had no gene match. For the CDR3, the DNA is TGCGCCAGCAGCCAATCAGTAGGACAGGCAACATTTGCTTTCTTT. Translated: CASSQSVGQATFAFF.

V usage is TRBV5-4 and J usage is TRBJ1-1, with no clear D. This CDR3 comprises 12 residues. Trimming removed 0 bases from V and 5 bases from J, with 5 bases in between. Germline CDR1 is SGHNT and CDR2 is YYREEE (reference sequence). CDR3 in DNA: TGTGCCAGCAGCTTGGCCTTAACTGAAGCTTTCTTT. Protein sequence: CASSLALTEAFF.

The CDR3 DNA reads TGTGCCAGCAGTGTGCCGGGACCCTCCTACAATGAGCAGTTCTTC. Translation gives CASSVPGPSYNEQFF. V usage is TRBV5-4 and J usage is TRBJ2-1; tentatively, D is TRBD1 or TRBD2 (5 bases each). V lost 5 bases and J lost 0, with 12 bases in between. CDR1 SGHNT and CDR2 YYREEE come from the germline V gene (reference sequence). There are 15 residues in the CDR3. Together with reference TRBV5-4 and TRBJ2-1, the CDR3 gives the full variable domain: ETGVTQSPTHLIKTRGQQVTLRCSSQSGHNTVSWYQQALGQGPQFIFQYYREEENGRGNFPPRFSGLQFPNYSSELNVNALELDDSALYLCASSVPGPSYNEQFFGPGTRLTVL.

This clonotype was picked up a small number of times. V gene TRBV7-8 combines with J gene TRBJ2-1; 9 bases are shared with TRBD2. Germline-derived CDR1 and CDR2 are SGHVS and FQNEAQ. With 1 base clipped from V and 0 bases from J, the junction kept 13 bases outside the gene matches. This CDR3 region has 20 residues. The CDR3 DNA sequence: TGTGCCAGCAGCTTAGACGCCGAGCTAGCGGGGATATTCTCCTACAATGAGCAGTTCTTC. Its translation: CASSLDAELAGIFSYNEQFF.

The CDR3 nucleotides read TGTGCCACCTCAGGAGGGTATGAAAAACTGTTTTTT. Protein sequence: CATSGGYEKLFF. The V call is TRBV19, the J call TRBJ1-4; D is unclear. The CDR3 runs to 12 residues. V lost 10 bases and J 6 bases, leaving 12 bases between the germline ends. Per the germline V gene, CDR1 is LNHDA and CDR2 is SQIVND (reference sequence).

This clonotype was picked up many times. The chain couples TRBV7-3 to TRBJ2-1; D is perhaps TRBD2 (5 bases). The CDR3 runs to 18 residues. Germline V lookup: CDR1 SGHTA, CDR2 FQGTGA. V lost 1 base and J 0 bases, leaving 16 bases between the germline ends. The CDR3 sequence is CASSLMSGGVSSYNEQFF. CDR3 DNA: TGTGCCAGCAGCTTAATGAGCGGTGGGGTTAGCTCCTACAATGAGCAGTTCTTC.

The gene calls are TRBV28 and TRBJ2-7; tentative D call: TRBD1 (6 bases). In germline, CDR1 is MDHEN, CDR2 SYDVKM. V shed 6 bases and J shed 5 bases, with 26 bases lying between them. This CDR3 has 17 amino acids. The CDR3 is CASRPGQIECVAHEQYV. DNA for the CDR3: TGTGCCAGCAGGCCAGGACAGATTGAATGCGTGGCCCACGAGCAGTACGTC.